This T cell receptor (beta chain) was captured in a study of regulatory dendritic cells for organ transplantation. Study-wide background: On day 6, the dendritic cells were exposed to LPS.

This clone appeared a few times. Its specificity is unknown. Sorted T cells were CFSE-labeled and cultured 4 to 5 days with allogeneic regulatory or mature dendritic cells at 1:10. Germline V gene lookup returns CDR1 SGHRS and CDR2 YFSETQ. This CDR3 spans 16 amino acids. The ends lost 4 bases at V and 0 bases at J; junction bases unmatched: 7. Only in-frame clones appear in the TCRdb table, and some are missing; sequencing was by immunoSEQ multiplex PCR. Here the sample spans some 9,300 clones, roughly 65% being singletons. The sample taken for sequencing was naive CD4+ T cells from blood cultured with dendritic cells. Sample subset: CD45RA+ naive T cells. The receptor was isolated from a human donor in good health. J is TRBJ1-1 and V is TRBV5-1; the match to TRBD1 covers 9 bases. The CDR3 sequence is CASSLGQGRLNTEAFF. The CDR3 bases are TGCGCCAGCAGCCTAGGACAGGGGCGCTTGAACACTGAAGCTTTCTTT.